This TCR beta chain came from a study of T cell responses to AZD1222 COVID-19 vaccine. Study observations and caveats: Elevations in Spike-specific TCR breadth and depth followed administration of two AZD1222 doses. Unmutated variant regions are reportedly targeted by nearly half of spike-specific TCRs. Along spike, vaccine-associated CD4 TCRs were found throughout, with dominance at 160-218 and 743-854.

This CDR3 is built from 17 residues. Details on this clone: Antigen: not known.

Clones were sequenced by immunoSEQ multiplex PCR, and TCRdb holds only the in-frame ones, with some missing. The table lists around 140,000 clones, approximately 90% of them singletons, with roughly 1.5% in the top ten. The V and J genes are TRBV21-1 and TRBJ1-1; TRBD1, the table's D call, was not compared with the DNA. TRBV21-1 is assigned pseudogene status. The source was peripheral blood, collected on day 0 of AZD1222 vaccination. The receptor's source is an adult in good health. This CDR3 reads CASSKFRDTKANTEAFF. The CDR3 coding sequence is TGTGCCAGCAGCAAATTTCGGGACACCAAAGCGAACACTGAAGCTTTCTTT.